One T cell receptor (beta chain) is described in this entry. Losses at the gene ends were 1 base for V and 6 bases for J; bases not matched to a gene: 5. CDR3 length: 15 amino acids. Germline V gives CDR1 LGHDT, CDR2 YNNKEL (reference sequence). The data were taken from a study of blood T cell repertoires in COVID-19. Repertoires were generated with immunoSEQ multiplex PCR, while TCRdb's copy carries only in-frame clones and drops some. The data show roughly 220,000 clones, around 85% seen once. Source material: PBMCs or T cells enriched from blood (not recorded which). This chain uses TRBV3-1 (or the pseudogene TRBV3-2) with TRBJ2-7; 11 bases align to TRBD2. This TCR was sampled from a woman aged 40 to 50 with acute COVID-19. The CDR3 sequence: CASSQVPLAGVEQYF. DNA of the CDR3: TGTGCCAGCAGCCAAGTCCCACTAGCGGGGGTCGAGCAGTACTTC.